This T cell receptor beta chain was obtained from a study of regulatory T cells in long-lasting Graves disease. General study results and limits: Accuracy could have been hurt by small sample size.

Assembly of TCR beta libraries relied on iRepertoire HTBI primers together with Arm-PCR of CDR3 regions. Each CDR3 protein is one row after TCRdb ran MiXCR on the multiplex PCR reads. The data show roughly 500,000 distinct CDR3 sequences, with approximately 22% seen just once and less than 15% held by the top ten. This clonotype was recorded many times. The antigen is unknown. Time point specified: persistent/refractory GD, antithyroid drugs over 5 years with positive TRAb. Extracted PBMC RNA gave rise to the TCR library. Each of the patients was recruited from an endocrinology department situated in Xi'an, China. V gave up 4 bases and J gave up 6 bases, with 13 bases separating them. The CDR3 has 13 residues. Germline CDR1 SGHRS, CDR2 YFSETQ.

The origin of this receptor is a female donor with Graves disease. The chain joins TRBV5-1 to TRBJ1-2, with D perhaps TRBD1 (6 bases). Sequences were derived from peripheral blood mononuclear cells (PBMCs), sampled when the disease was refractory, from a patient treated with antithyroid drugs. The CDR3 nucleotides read TGCGCCAGCAGCCTCAGGGGAGGCGATGGCTACACCTTC. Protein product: CASSLRGGDGYTF.